Below, 7 T cell receptor beta chains from the same sample are listed, as sequenced in a study of cytomegalovirus exposure and HLA in healthy donors. Method: immunoSEQ multiplex PCR; TCRdb's copy keeps in-frame clones and lacks some. The sample lists roughly 100,000 clones; around 83% were seen once. Source material: PBMCs. The origin of the receptors is a woman under 30 in good health and CMV-seropositive.

The rearrangement joins TRBV28 to TRBJ2-7, with D possibly being TRBD1 (6 bases). CDR1 and CDR2 (germline): MDHEN, SYDVKM. The CDR3 extends over 15 amino acids. V lost 8 bases and J lost 1, with 18 bases in between. The CDR3, as DNA: TGTGCCAGCGGTCGAGGCAGGGGCACTTCCTACGAGCAGTACTTC. Translating it yields CASGRGRGTSYEQYF.

This chain connects TRBV28 to TRBJ2-1; D perhaps matches TRBD2 (5 bases). V lost 6 bases and J lost 8, with 20 bases in between. CDR3 length: 15 residues. Germline-derived CDR1 and CDR2 are MDHEN and SYDVKM. The CDR3: CASSPRTPPGHEQFF. In nucleotides, the CDR3 is TGTGCCAGCAGCCCCCGGACTCCACCCGGGCATGAGCAGTTCTTC. Using reference TRBV28 and TRBJ2-1 for the parts outside the CDR3, the full variable domain is DVKVTQSSRYLVKRTGEKVFLECVQDMDHENMFWYRQDPGLGLRLIYFSYDVKMKEKGDIPEGYSVSREKKERFSLILESASTNQTSMYLCASSPRTPPGHEQFFGPGTRLTVL.

This chain uses TRBV10-3 with TRBJ2-2; 7 bases are a match to TRBD1. This CDR3 contains 14 residues. The V and J ends lost 8 bases and 9 bases, in that order; junction bases with no gene match: 12. Germline CDR1 reads ENHRY; CDR2 reads SYGVKD. The CDR3 region has the DNA TGTGCCATCGCCGGACAGGTTTCAAAGAGGGAGCTGTTTTTT. It yields the protein CAIAGQVSKRELFF.

CDR3: CASSLEGKGGTDTQYF. DNA for the CDR3: TGCGCCAGCAGCTTGGAGGGGAAGGGGGGCACAGATACGCAGTATTTT. The J gene is TRBJ2-3, the V gene TRBV5-1, with a tentative D call TRBD1 (6 bases). This CDR3 spans 16 amino acids. The V end lost 0 bases, the J end lost 1 base, and 12 bases lay between the germline ends. Germline V gives CDR1 SGHRS, CDR2 YFSETQ. The variable domain in full, with the rest retrieved from reference TRBV5-1 and TRBJ2-3, is KAGVTQTPRYLIKTRGQQVTLSCSPISGHRSVSWYQQTPGQGLQFLFEYFSETQRNKGNFPGRFSGRQFSNSRSEMNVSTLELGDSALYLCASSLEGKGGTDTQYFGPGTRLTVL.

The V and J genes are TRBV6-5 and TRBJ2-7, with D possibly TRBD1 on 6 matching bases. The CDR3 runs to 16 residues. The germline V gene encodes CDR1 MNHEY and CDR2 SVGAGI. V gave up 2 bases and J gave up 2 bases, with 16 bases separating them. The CDR3 bases are TGTGCCAGCAGTTACGCCCAGGGGTTGGGGACCTACGAGCAGTACTTC. Residues: CASSYAQGLGTYEQYF.

Details on this clone: The junction and the germline gene differ at one end; a read error may be behind it. This chain joins TRBV7-9 and TRBJ1-1; TRBD1 is a possible D gene (6 bases). Germline CDR1 and CDR2: SEHNR and FQNEAQ (reference sequence). CDR3 length: 12 residues. The CDR3 DNA reads TGTGCCAGCACCTTACCGGGACAAAAAGCTTTCTTT. Translated: CASTLPGQKAFF.

In this sample, this clone turned up once. The rearrangement joins TRBV6-6 to TRBJ2-3, with a weak D call TRBD1 (6 bases). Trimming took off 8 bases at V and 4 bases at J, with 13 bases between the two ends. CDR1 and CDR2 from the germline V gene are MNHNY and SVGAGI (reference sequence). The CDR3 totals 13 residues. The CDR3 is CASLTPGADTQYF. As DNA, the CDR3 is TGTGCCAGCCTCACCCCAGGGGCAGATACGCAGTATTTT.